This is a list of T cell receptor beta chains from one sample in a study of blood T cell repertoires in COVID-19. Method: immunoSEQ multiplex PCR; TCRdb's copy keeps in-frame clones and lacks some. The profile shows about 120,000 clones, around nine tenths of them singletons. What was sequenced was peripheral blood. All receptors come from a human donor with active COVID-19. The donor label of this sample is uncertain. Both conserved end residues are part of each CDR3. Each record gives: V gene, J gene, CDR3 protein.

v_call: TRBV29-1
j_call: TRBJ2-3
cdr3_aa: CSAPQSRRSTDTQYF

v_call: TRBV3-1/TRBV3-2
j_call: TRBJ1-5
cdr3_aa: CASSPRGSFGQPQHF

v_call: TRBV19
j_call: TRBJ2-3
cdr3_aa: CASSETSGPDTQYF

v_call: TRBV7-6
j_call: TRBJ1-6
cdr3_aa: CASSLGAGPASPLHF

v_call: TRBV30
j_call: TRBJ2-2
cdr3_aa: CAWSGSNTGELFF

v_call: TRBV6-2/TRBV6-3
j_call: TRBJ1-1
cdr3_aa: CASSYSPGNTEAFF

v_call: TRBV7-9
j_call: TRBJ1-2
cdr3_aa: CASAQILYGYTF

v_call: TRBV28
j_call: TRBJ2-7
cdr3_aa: CASSLWGTGSYEQYF

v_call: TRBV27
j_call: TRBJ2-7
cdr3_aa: CASRGTSGSSYEQYF

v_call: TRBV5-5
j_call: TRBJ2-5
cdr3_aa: CASSPLQGGQETQYF

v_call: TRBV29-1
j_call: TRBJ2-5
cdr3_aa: CSVEPSGETQYF

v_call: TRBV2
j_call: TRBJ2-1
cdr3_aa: CASSEGWASGGGDEQFF

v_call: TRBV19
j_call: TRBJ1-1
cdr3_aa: CASSPQGSGTEAFF

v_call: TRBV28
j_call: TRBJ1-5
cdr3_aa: CASSVHRGGGNQPQHF

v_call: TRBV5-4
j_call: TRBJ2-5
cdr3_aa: CASSVTGRQETQYF

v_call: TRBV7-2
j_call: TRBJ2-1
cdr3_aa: CASATGPNEQFF

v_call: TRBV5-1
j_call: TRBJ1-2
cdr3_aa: CASSSRGTGLQNYGYTF

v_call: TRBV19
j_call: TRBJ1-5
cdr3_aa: CASSIGETGDLHSNQPQHF

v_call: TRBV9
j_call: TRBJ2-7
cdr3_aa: CASSVGAGPYEQYF

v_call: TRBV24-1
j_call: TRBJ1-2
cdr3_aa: CATSAPVGAGTNYGYTF

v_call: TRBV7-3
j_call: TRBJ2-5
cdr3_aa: CASSLTAFETQYF

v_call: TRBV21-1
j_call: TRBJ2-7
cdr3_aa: CATLRRQGDLYEQYF

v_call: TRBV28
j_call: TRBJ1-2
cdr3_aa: CAAMGEGGSGYTF

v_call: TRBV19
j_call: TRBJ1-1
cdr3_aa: CASKKQGANMNTEAFF

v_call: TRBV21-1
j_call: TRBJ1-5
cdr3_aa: CAKKRGQGALHQPQHF